The 13 T cell receptor beta chains below were found in one sample sequenced in a study of glioma-infiltrating T cells. Amplification of TCR alpha and beta CDR3 regions from RNA used iRepertoire nested multiplex PCR. TCRdb re-called the multiplex PCR reads with MiXCR, one entry per CDR3 protein. The table lists 100,000 to 150,000 distinct CDR3 sequences, around 23% of them singletons. The sample consisted of glioma tissue, nonneoplastic brain tissue, or PBMCs (not recorded which). Receptor source: a human donor with low-grade glioma or glioblastoma, undergoing nonglioma brain surgery, or in good health (not recorded which).

The gene calls are TRBV3-1 and TRBJ2-7; the D gene is possibly TRBD2 (5 bases). The CDR3 has 12 amino acids. V lost 1 base and J lost 5, with 6 bases in between. The V gene's germline CDR1 is LGHDT and CDR2 YNNKEL (reference sequence). The CDR3 DNA is TGTGCCAGCAGCCAAGGAGGGAACGAGCAGTACGTC. It translates to CASSQGGNEQYV.

This clonotype was seen repeatedly, ten times or more. The chain combines TRBV6-6 with TRBJ2-3; D is uncertain. V was trimmed by 2 bases and J by 5 bases, leaving 2 bases between them. CDR1 MNHNY and CDR2 SVGAGI come from the germline V gene (reference sequence). The CDR3 loop spans 11 amino acids. The CDR3 here is CASSYGDTQYF. CDR3 nucleotides: TGTGCCAGCAGTTACGGAGATACGCAGTATTTT.

The V and J genes are TRBV7-6 and TRBJ1-1; tentative D call: TRBD1 (6 bases). V dropped 5 bases and J dropped 4 bases, with 17 bases sitting between them. The CDR3 loop spans 15 amino acids. In germline, CDR1 is SGHVS, CDR2 FNYEAQ. CDR3 in amino acids: CASSGHRDGGTEAFF. In DNA form, the CDR3 reads TGTGCCAGCAGCGGACACAGGGATGGGGGCACTGAAGCTTTCTTT.

V usage is TRBV19 and J usage is TRBJ1-2; no reliable D call. V gave up 1 base and J gave up 0 bases, with 0 bases separating them. Germline CDR1 and CDR2: LNHDA and SQIVND (reference sequence). The CDR3 has 12 residues. The CDR3 reads CASSIANYGYTF. DNA for the CDR3: TGTGCCAGTAGTATAGCTAACTATGGCTACACCTTC.

There are a few counts of this clonotype. This chain uses TRBV4-1 with TRBJ1-4, with 9 nucleotides matching TRBD1. Germline V gene sequence: CDR1 MGHRA, CDR2 YSYEKL. The CDR3 sequence is 16 residues long. After removal of 2 bases from V and 7 bases from J, the junction contained 8 bases not matched to a gene. CDR3: CASSQKRTGEGEKLFF. The CDR3 DNA follows: TGCGCCAGCAGCCAAAAGCGGACAGGGGAGGGTGAAAAACTGTTTTTT.

The gene calls are TRBV3-1 and TRBJ1-4; no firm D call. Germline V gene sequence: CDR1 LGHDT, CDR2 YNNKEL (reference sequence). The CDR3 has 17 residues. Trimming pared 2 bases from V and 0 bases from J, leaving 13 bases between. The CDR3 bases are TGTGCCAGCAGCCAACAAGGGTCGGCAGCAACTAATGAAAAACTGTTTTTT. Protein sequence: CASSQQGSAATNEKLFF.

Worth noting for this clonotype: Germline and junction disagree at one end, which may indicate a read error. The V and J genes are TRBV6-1 and TRBJ2-3; 7 bases map to TRBD2. The CDR3 spans 15 residues. The germline CDR1 and CDR2 sequences are MNHNS and SASEGT. The CDR3 region is CAISGGEGYTDTQYF. CDR3 nucleotides: TGTGCCATCAGTGGGGGGGAGGGCTACACAGATACGCAGTATTTT.

This clonotype was seen many times. The chain is built from TRBV20-1 and TRBJ2-7; 7 bases are shared with TRBD1. The germline CDR1 and CDR2 sequences are DFQATT and SNEGSKA (reference sequence). The CDR3 contains 14 residues. Losses at the gene ends were 3 bases for V and 3 bases for J; bases not matched to a gene: 8. The DNA of the CDR3 is TGCAGTGCTAGCGATGGGGACAGCCTCTACGAGCAGTACGTC. Amino acid sequence: CSASDGDSLYEQYV.

Only a few counts were recorded for this clonotype. The CDR3 spells CASSLDFREETQYF. The CDR3 DNA sequence: TGTGCCAGCAGTTTAGATTTTAGAGAGGAGACCCAGTACTTC. The chain combines TRBV28 with TRBJ2-5; no firm D call. Germline CDR1 reads MDHEN; CDR2 reads SYDVKM. Trimming shortened V by 2 bases and J by 5 bases, and 12 bases separated the two germline ends. The CDR3 totals 14 residues.

To note about this clonotype: This may be a read error: a much more frequent sequence differs by one nucleotide. The chain carries TRBV6-1 and TRBJ2-5; D is perhaps TRBD1 or TRBD2 (6 bases each). Per germline, CDR1 MNHNS and CDR2 SASEGT. There are 14 residues in the CDR3. The CDR3, as DNA: TGTGCCAGCAGCTTCTTTGGGGGGCAAGGGACCCAGTACTTC. It codes for CASSFFGGQGTQYF.

A note on this clonotype: A much larger clone sits a single nucleotide away, making a read error possible. The chain uses TRBV28 and TRBJ2-7, with D possibly called TRBD1 or TRBD2 (6 bases each). CDR1 and CDR2 (germline): MDHEN, SYDVKM. Trimming stripped 5 bases from V and 1 base from J, with 15 bases between. CDR3 length equals 15 residues. The CDR3: CASSRRDIGSYEQYV. The CDR3, as DNA: TGTGCCAGCAGTCGGAGGGACATTGGTTCCTACGAGCAGTACGTC.

This clonotype has only a few counts. The junction and the germline gene differ at one end; a read error may be behind it. The chain couples TRBV7-6 to TRBJ1-1; perhaps TRBD1 as D (6 bases). The CDR3 spans 14 residues. The germline V gene encodes CDR1 SGHVS and CDR2 FNYEAQ. The CDR3 reads CASSLTGADTETFF. CDR3 nucleotides: TGTGCCAGCAGCTTAACGGGGGCCGACACTGAAACTTTCTTT.

CDR3 in amino acids: CASSLGDSGLSETQYF. Here the CDR3 DNA reads TGTGCCAGCAGCCTCGGGGATTCTGGGCTTTCGGAGACCCAGTACTTC. The rearrangement joins TRBV4-2 to TRBJ2-5, with a weak D call TRBD2 (5 bases). CDR1 LGHNA and CDR2 YNFKEQ come from the germline V gene. Trimming left V 4 bases short and J 5 bases short, with 20 bases between. The CDR3 has 16 residues.